These T cell receptor beta chains were read from a single sample in a study of blood T cells in healthy people across ages. TCRdb called the 5' RACE reads again in MiXCR, with one record for every CDR3 protein. The sample shows approximately 760,000 distinct CDR3 sequences, roughly 25% of them seen only once. This sample was shared with a second study, whose subject was T cells of mothers and their children.

Input material: blood. These receptors were obtained from a boy between 10 and 17 years old in good health. The CDR3 runs from the conserved cysteine through the conserved F or W. The D gene is left open where the match is weak. A clone size is listed for some rows: how often the clone was seen (once, few, many), or a class if it is expanded.

NA	TRBV9	few	TRBJ1-5	CASSPRGGNREVYQPQHF	TGTGCCAGCAGCCCGAGGGGGGGGAACAGGGAGGTGTATCAGCCCCAGCATTTT
NA	TRBV27	NA	TRBJ2-3	CASSRLTHINTDTQYF	TGTGCCAGCAGTCGTCTGACACATATAAACACAGATACGCAGTATTTT
NA	TRBV20-1	NA	TRBJ2-5	CSAKWDALGETQYF	TGCAGTGCTAAGTGGGACGCCCTCGGGGAGACCCAGTACTTC
NA	TRBV6-2/TRBV6-3	NA	TRBJ2-5	CDSSYVETQYF	TGTGACAGCAGTTACGTAGAGACCCAGTACTTC
TRBD1	TRBV7-8	NA	TRBJ2-3	CASSSLMGQFADTQYF	TGTGCCAGCAGCTCCTTGATGGGACAGTTTGCAGATACGCAGTATTTT
TRBD2	TRBV11-2	NA	TRBJ2-7	CASSSWTSEDEQYF	TGTGCCAGCAGCTCCTGGACTAGCGAGGACGAGCAGTACTTC
TRBD1	TRBV4-1	few	TRBJ1-4	CASSHETGDEKLFF	TGCGCCAGCAGCCATGAGACAGGGGATGAAAAACTGTTTTTT
TRBD2	TRBV6-5	NA	TRBJ2-5	CASSYSLAGALQETQYF	TGTGCCAGCAGTTACTCTCTAGCGGGGGCCCTCCAAGAGACCCAGTACTTC
NA	TRBV29-1	NA	TRBJ1-1	CSVAWTDLNTEAFF	TGCAGCGTTGCTTGGACCGATTTGAACACTGAAGCTTTCTTT
TRBD2	TRBV20-1	few	TRBJ2-7	CSAEREESYEQLF	TGCAGTGCCGAGCGGGAGGAATCGTATGAGCAGCTCTTC
NA	TRBV6-5	few	TRBJ2-5	CASSYGLRETQYF	TGTGCCAGCAGTTACGGCCTTAGAGAGACCCAGTACTTC
NA	TRBV5-1	NA	TRBJ1-1	CASSPQQAPSTEAFF	TGCGCCAGCAGCCCTCAACAGGCCCCGAGCACTGAAGCTTTCTTT
TRBD2	TRBV10-3	NA	TRBJ2-1	CAISESVAGVYNEQFF	TGTGCCATCAGTGAGTCGGTTGCGGGAGTTTACAATGAGCAGTTCTTC
NA	TRBV2	NA	TRBJ2-4	CASSRENIQYF	TGTGCCAGCAGTCGGGAAAACATTCAGTACTTC
TRBD2	TRBV7-2	many	TRBJ2-7	CASSLLGLAGDEQYF	TGTGCCAGCAGCTTATTGGGCCTAGCGGGAGACGAGCAGTACTTC
TRBD1	TRBV11-2	NA	TRBJ2-5	CASSLEGQGWTQYF	TGTGCCAGCAGCTTAGAAGGACAGGGATGGACCCAGTACTTC
NA	TRBV6-2/TRBV6-3	few	TRBJ1-4	CASKTTNEKLFF	TGTGCCAGCAAAACAACTAATGAAAAACTGTTTTTT
NA	TRBV20-1	few	TRBJ2-3	CSARDVRSNTDTQYF	TGCAGTGCTAGAGATGTAAGGTCGAATACAGATACGCAGTATTTT
NA	TRBV7-9	many	TRBJ2-3	CASSLPSTDTQYF	TGTGCCAGCAGCCTTCCTAGCACAGATACGCAGTATTTT
NA	TRBV7-9	NA	TRBJ2-3	CASSLSDGATDTQYF	TGTGCCAGCAGCTTATCTGACGGAGCGACAGATACGCAGTATTTT
NA	TRBV20-1	NA	TRBJ2-5	CSARDWFESGYLETQYF	TGCAGTGCTAGAGATTGGTTTGAATCGGGATACTTAGAGACCCAGTACTTC
NA	TRBV3-1	NA	TRBJ2-1	CASSHSMGDLVGYNEQFF	TGTGCCAGCAGCCATTCCATGGGTGACTTGGTCGGCTACAATGAGCAGTTCTTC
NA	TRBV2	few	TRBJ1-6	CASSEGRDNSPLHF	TGTGCCAGCAGTGAAGGCAGGGATAATTCACCCCTCCACTTT
TRBD2	TRBV2	NA	TRBJ2-1	CASSELAGDSNEQFF	TGTGCCAGCAGTGAACTAGCGGGAGACAGCAATGAGCAGTTCTTC
NA	TRBV12-3/TRBV12-4	NA	TRBJ2-1	CASSFIEGNEQFF	TGTGCCAGCAGTTTTATTGAGGGCAATGAGCAGTTCTTC
TRBD2	TRBV5-1	NA	TRBJ2-3	CASSLASGIYTDTQYF	TGCGCCAGCAGCTTGGCTAGCGGGATATACACAGATACGCAGTACTTT
NA	TRBV28	few	TRBJ2-5	CASLGGQETQYF	TGTGCCAGCCTGGGGGGCCAAGAGACCCAGTACTTC
NA	TRBV4-2	few	TRBJ1-4	CASSRDGTYEKLFF	TGTGCCAGCAGCCGGGACGGAACATATGAAAAACTGTTTTTT
NA	TRBV6-2/TRBV6-3	few	TRBJ2-1	CASSTFTGASYNEQFF	TGTGCCAGCAGTACCTTTACGGGTGCTAGCTACAATGAGCAGTTCTTC
TRBD1	TRBV29-1	NA	TRBJ2-5	CSVATGIRVETQYF	TGCAGCGTGGCGACAGGGATAAGAGTGGAGACCCAGTACTTC
TRBD1	TRBV20-1	NA	TRBJ1-6	CSARGTGTGLSPLHF	TGCAGTGCTAGGGGAACCGGGACAGGGCTTTCACCCCTCCACTTT
NA	TRBV7-9	few	TRBJ2-7	CASSLLVGGYEQYF	TGTGCCAGCAGCTTATTGGTCGGGGGTTACGAGCAGTACTTC
NA	TRBV2	few	TRBJ2-3	CASSEPPPTDTQYF	TGTGCCAGCAGTGAACCCCCGCCAACAGATACGCAGTATTTT
NA	TRBV7-2	once	TRBJ2-4	CASSLVDIQYF	TGTGCCAGCAGCCTAGTGGACATTCAGTACTTC
TRBD2	TRBV14	few	TRBJ2-5	CASSPRTGLAGQETQYF	TGTGCCAGCAGCCCACGGACGGGACTAGCGGGCCAAGAGACCCAGTACTTC
NA	TRBV28	NA	TRBJ2-5	CASMKGQETQYF	TGTGCCAGCATGAAGGGGCAAGAGACCCAGTACTTC
NA	TRBV20-1	few	TRBJ1-1	CSASPTTGRLGAEAFF	TGCAGTGCTAGTCCAACTACCGGACGCCTCGGGGCTGAAGCTTTCTTT
NA	TRBV20-1	NA	TRBJ2-7	CSARVPQGSPYEQYF	TGCAGTGCTAGAGTTCCCCAGGGTAGCCCCTACGAGCAGTACTTC
TRBD1	TRBV5-1	NA	TRBJ1-1	CASSPGTGGPEAFF	TGCGCCAGCAGCCCTGGGACAGGGGGTCCTGAAGCTTTCTTT
NA	TRBV5-1	few	TRBJ1-1	CASRRAGKPEAFF	TGCGCCAGCAGAAGGGCAGGGAAGCCTGAAGCTTTCTTT
TRBD1	TRBV5-1	NA	TRBJ1-3	CASSLGQGISGNTIYF	TGCGCCAGCAGCTTGGGACAGGGGATCTCTGGAAACACCATATATTTT
TRBD2	TRBV20-1	NA	TRBJ2-7	CSARASGGAEQYF	TGCAGTGCTAGAGCTAGCGGGGGGGCCGAGCAGTACTTC
NA	TRBV6-2/TRBV6-3	once	TRBJ1-1	CASSYGPRGLNTEAFF	TGTGCCAGCAGTTACGGTCCCCGGGGGCTGAACACTGAAGCTTTCTTT
TRBD1	TRBV7-2	NA	TRBJ2-7	CASRFRDRAYEQYF	TGTGCCAGCAGGTTCCGGGACAGGGCTTACGAGCAGTACTTC
NA	TRBV7-7	few	TRBJ2-1	CASSLIRGNNEQFF	TGTGCTAGCAGCCTTATCCGGGGGAACAATGAGCAGTTCTTC
TRBD1	TRBV12-3/TRBV12-4	NA	TRBJ1-3	CASRPRGRTGDPGNTIYF	TGTGCCAGCAGACCCCGGGGCCGGACAGGGGATCCTGGAAACACCATATATTTT
NA	TRBV6-2/TRBV6-3	few	TRBJ2-7	CASSAGHEQYF	TGCGCCAGCAGCGCAGGCCACGAGCAGTACTTC
NA	TRBV6-1	NA	TRBJ2-1	CASTEGREASYNEQFF	TGTGCCAGCACCGAGGGCAGGGAGGCGTCCTACAATGAGCAGTTCTTC
NA	TRBV20-1	many	TRBJ1-6	CSAREGRDNSPLHF	TGCAGTGCCAGGGAGGGGAGGGATAATTCACCCCTCCACTTT
NA	TRBV12-5	few	TRBJ1-1	CASGFRVTENTEAFF	TGTGCTAGTGGTTTTCGGGTCACGGAGAACACTGAAGCTTTCTTT
TRBD1	TRBV4-2	few	TRBJ2-6	CASSQGQGLFSGANVLTF	TGTGCCAGCAGCCAGGGACAGGGCCTTTTCTCTGGGGCCAACGTCCTGACTTTC
NA	TRBV25-1	NA	TRBJ2-5	CASGLRDNQETQYF	TGTGCCAGCGGTCTCCGGGACAACCAAGAGACCCAGTACTTC
TRBD2	TRBV6-2/TRBV6-3	once	TRBJ2-1	CASTGRGNEQFF	TGTGCCAGCACAGGGAGGGGAAATGAGCAGTTCTTC
NA	TRBV28	NA	TRBJ2-2	CASRSAGNTGELFF	TGTGCCAGCAGGTCGGCGGGGAACACCGGGGAGCTGTTTTTT
NA	TRBV15	few	TRBJ1-2	CATSPGNYGYTF	TGTGCCACCAGCCCGGGCAACTATGGCTACACCTTC